The 19 T cell receptor beta chains reported below all come from one sample, sequenced in a study of T cell responses to AZD1222 COVID-19 vaccine (dated by TCRdb to the early 2020s). The protocol used for the library was the immunoSEQ multiplex PCR assay. TCRdb took this table from immuneACCESS and kept in-frame rearrangements with V and J called. Such tables lack part of the clones; where checked against another copy, unresolved V genes explain under half of the gap, and the rest is unexplained. This sample has 95,000 to 150,000 clones in its table, and roughly 92% of those were observed once. The top ten hold 1.7% of the sample. The label giving this sample's time point can be read as: baseline before first vaccination. The input for sequencing was peripheral blood, taken on day 0 of AZD1222 vaccination. The receptor source for this set is an adult in good health.

The rearrangement uses TRBV7-9 and TRBJ1-1, with D uncertain. The CDR3 runs 13 residues. Between the trimmed V and J ends, which lost 3 bases and 0 bases, there was a span of 5 bases. CDR1 is SEHNR and CDR2 is FQNEAQ in the germline V gene (reference sequence). For the CDR3, the DNA is TGTGCCAGCAGCTTCGGCATGAACACTGAAGCTTTCTTT. It yields the protein CASSFGMNTEAFF.

The J gene is TRBJ2-7, the V gene TRBV27, with TRBD1 matching 7 bases. V lost 4 bases, J lost 1 base, and 7 bases stayed unmatched. The germline V gene encodes CDR1 MNHEY and CDR2 SMNVEV (reference sequence). This CDR3 is built from 15 residues. The CDR3: CASSSRQQGSYEQYF. Written as DNA, the CDR3 is TGTGCCAGCAGTTCCAGACAACAGGGGTCCTACGAGCAGTACTTC.

The gene calls are TRBV4-1 and TRBJ2-1, with 7 positions matching TRBD2. This CDR3 has 15 amino acids. Germline V gene lookup returns CDR1 MGHRA and CDR2 YSYEKL. Germline trimming cut 1 base from V and 4 bases from J; bases unmatched to any gene: 4. DNA of the CDR3: TGCGCCAGCAGCCAAGTAAGGGGAGGGTACAATGAGCAGTTCTTC. Protein: CASSQVRGGYNEQFF.

This clone was picked up a small number of times. The V gene is TRBV5-6, the J gene TRBJ2-2, with D perhaps matching TRBD1 (6 bases). With 2 bases removed from V and 0 bases from J, the gap between germline ends came to 17 bases. Germline assignment: CDR1 SGHDT and CDR2 YYEEEE. CDR3 length: 18 amino acids. CDR3 amino acids: CASSFEAGVLANTGELFF. The CDR3 DNA reads as TGTGCCAGCAGCTTTGAGGCAGGGGTCCTGGCGAACACCGGGGAGCTGTTTTTT.

V is TRBV9 and J is TRBJ1-3; TRBD1 matches at 8 bases. Losses at the gene ends were 3 bases for V and 3 bases for J; bases not matched to a gene: 2. The CDR3 length is 14 residues. Germline V gene data show CDR1 as SGDLS and CDR2 as YYNGEE. CDR3 loop: CASSGGTGGNTIYF. Written as DNA, the CDR3 is TGTGCCAGCAGCGGAGGGACAGGTGGAAACACCATATATTTT.

V and J are TRBV7-9 and TRBJ2-5; D might be TRBD1 or TRBD2, each matching 6 bases. The CDR3 consists of 13 residues. V lost 2 bases to trimming and J lost 7 bases, with 11 bases between them. Looked up from germline, CDR1 is SEHNR and CDR2 is FQNEAQ (reference sequence). CDR3 protein: CASSLWGAGTQYF. DNA for the CDR3: TGTGCCAGCAGCTTATGGGGGGCCGGGACCCAGTACTTC.

The rearrangement joins TRBV29-1 to TRBJ2-3; 7 positions match TRBD1. The trim removed 7 bases at V and 14 bases at J, leaving 12 bases unmatched. The CDR3 covers 11 residues. Germline V CDR1 and CDR2: SQVTM, ANQGSEA. The CDR3 here is CSARRDSVRYF. The DNA for the CDR3 is TGCAGCGCCCGCCGGGACAGTGTAAGGTATTTT.

This chain uses TRBV20-1 with TRBJ1-1, with 7 bases identical to TRBD1. The V gene end was trimmed by 5 bases and the J gene end by 10 bases; junction bases not matched to a gene: 7. The CDR3 covers 11 residues. CDR1 and CDR2 (germline): DFQATT, SNEGSKA (reference sequence). The CDR3 reads CSAYRQGGAFF. As DNA, the CDR3 is TGCAGTGCTTACCGACAGGGAGGAGCTTTCTTT.

In its sample, this clone was seen once. The genes are TRBV6-1 and TRBJ2-5, with a possible D match to TRBD2 (6 bases). Germline lookup yields CDR1 MNHNS and CDR2 SASEGT. The V end was cut by 1 base, the J end by 5 bases, with 11 bases between. This CDR3 has 14 amino acids. CDR3 sequence: CASSEGGGAETQYF. The CDR3 DNA is TGTGCCAGCAGTGAAGGGGGAGGAGCGGAGACCCAGTACTTC.

The gene calls are TRBV2 and TRBJ1-2; D not certain. The CDR3 loop spans 15 amino acids. The V end lost 6 bases, the J end lost 4 bases, and 18 bases lay between the germline ends. CDR1 is SNHLY, CDR2 FYNNEI, per germline. The CDR3 reads CASRTGDRPFYGYTF. The CDR3 DNA reads as TGTGCCAGCAGGACCGGGGATCGACCTTTCTATGGCTACACCTTC.

The chain couples TRBV6-5 to TRBJ2-7, with D possibly being TRBD2 (6 bases). Germline-derived CDR1 and CDR2 are MNHEY and SVGAGI. This CDR3 spans 13 amino acids. With 1 base removed from V and 6 bases from J, the gap between germline ends came to 10 bases. The DNA for the CDR3 is TGTGCCAGCAGTTACTTGGGGGGACGCGAGCAGTACTTC. It specifies CASSYLGGREQYF.

The chain uses TRBV18 and TRBJ2-1; 9 bases line up with TRBD2. From germline, CDR1 is KGHSH and CDR2 LQKENI. J lost 5 bases, V lost 3 bases, and 5 bases had no gene match. This CDR3 contains 15 residues. CDR3 loop: CASSPSGSGDNEQFF. In DNA form, the CDR3 reads TGTGCCAGCTCACCTAGCGGGAGTGGGGACAATGAGCAGTTCTTC.

This clone has a single count. V and J are TRBV7-3 and TRBJ1-1, with D possibly TRBD1 on 5 matching bases. Per germline, CDR1 SGHTA and CDR2 FQGTGA. Trimming took 3 bases from V and 3 from J, leaving 11 bases between them. The CDR3 consists of 14 residues. The CDR3 here is CASSLSRDDTEAFF. The CDR3 region has the DNA TGTGCCAGCAGCTTGTCTAGGGACGACACTGAAGCTTTCTTT. Supplemented by reference TRBV7-3 and TRBJ1-1, the full variable domain reads GAGVSQTPSNKVTEKGKYVELRCDPISGHTALYWYRQSLGQGPEFLIYFQGTGAADDSGLPNDRFFAVRPEGSVSTLKIQRTERGDSAVYLCASSLSRDDTEAFFGQGTRLTVV.

The V call is TRBV5-6, the J call TRBJ1-5; D is uncertain. Germline V CDR1 and CDR2: SGHDT, YYEEEE. V was shortened by 0 bases and J by 6 bases, with 4 bases between the two germline ends. This CDR3 spans 12 amino acids. DNA of the CDR3: TGTGCCAGCAGCTTGGGACGTCAGCCCCAGCATTTT. Its protein product is CASSLGRQPQHF.

The chain combines TRBV27 with TRBJ1-6, with D possibly being TRBD1 (5 bases). The CDR3 runs 13 residues. The V gene lost 1 base and the J gene lost 10 bases, with 8 bases spanning the gap. The germline CDR1 and CDR2 sequences are MNHEY and SMNVEV (reference sequence). CDR3 protein: CASSLWGVSPLHF. Here the CDR3 DNA reads TGTGCCAGCAGTTTATGGGGGGTCTCACCCCTCCACTTT.

The chain is built from TRBV5-4 and TRBJ1-3, with a weak D call TRBD1 (5 bases). The germline V gene encodes CDR1 SGHNT and CDR2 YYREEE (reference sequence). There are 15 residues in the CDR3. The germline V and J ends were trimmed by 6 bases and 4 bases, with 17 bases remaining between them. The CDR3 bases are TGTGCCAGCACCCCGGGGGAGGTGACCGGAAACACCATATATTTT. Translated, it gives CASTPGEVTGNTIYF.

This clone was seen once. The chain combines TRBV6-6 with TRBJ1-2; 9 bases are a match to TRBD1. From germline, CDR1 is MNHNY and CDR2 SVGAGI (reference sequence). This CDR3 spans 13 amino acids. Unmatched junction bases numbered 2, after V lost 2 bases and J lost 7 bases. The CDR3 reads CASSYGTGSGYTF. The CDR3 coding sequence is TGTGCCAGCAGTTACGGGACAGGGAGTGGCTACACCTTC.

J is TRBJ1-2 and V is TRBV30, with TRBD1 matching over 7 bases. Germline CDR1 and CDR2: GTSNPN and SVGIG (reference sequence). CDR3 length: 16 amino acids. The V segment lost 3 bases and the J segment 7 bases; nucleotides outside the gene matches: 17. The CDR3 coding sequence is TGTGCCTGGAGGGTTAAATTGCCCAGGGGGTCTTTTGGCTACACCTTC. It translates to CAWRVKLPRGSFGYTF.

This rearrangement joins TRBV5-1 to TRBJ1-5; the match to TRBD1 covers 9 bases. The CDR3 has 15 residues. Trimming at V came to 7 bases and at J to 5 bases, leaving 10 bases not matched to a gene. The V gene's germline CDR1 is SGHRS and CDR2 YFSETQ. CDR3 nucleotide sequence: TGCGCCAGCGCTGCGGGGGACAGGGATGATCAGCCCCAGCATTTT. Its translation is CASAAGDRDDQPQHF.